This TCR beta chain was sequenced in a study of cytomegalovirus exposure and HLA in healthy donors. Per the germline V gene, CDR1 is SGDLS and CDR2 is YYNGEE. The CDR3 spans 13 residues. The V and J ends lost 3 bases and 6 bases respectively, with 10 bases between them. Primers: 60 Vbeta forward and 13 Jbeta reverse. Repertoires were generated with immunoSEQ multiplex PCR, while TCRdb's copy carries only in-frame clones and drops some. The repertoire includes over 70,000 clones, approximately 71% of them detected once, and more than 3.5% sits in the top ten. This rearrangement joins TRBV9 to TRBJ1-3; D is perhaps TRBD1 (6 bases). The clonotype was recovered from a man aged 25 to 45 in good health and CMV-seronegative. The sequenced material came from PBMCs. The CDR3 here is CASSGWGQNTIYF. The CDR3, as DNA: TGTGCCAGCAGCGGATGGGGACAAAACACCATATATTTT. The entire variable domain, with the rest obtained from reference TRBV9 and TRBJ1-3, is as follows: DSGVTQTPKHLITATGQRVTLRCSPRSGDLSVYWYQQSLDQGLQFLIQYYNGEERAKGNILERFSAQQFPDLHSELNLSSLELGDSALYFCASSGWGQNTIYFGEGSWLTVV.